This TCR beta chain was recorded in a study of OX40 agonist ivuxolimab in advanced cancers. Repertoires were generated with immunoSEQ multiplex PCR, while TCRdb's copy carries only in-frame clones and drops some. The sample records approximately 99,000 clones, 70% to 90% being singletons. Germline V gene data show CDR1 as LNHDA and CDR2 as SQIVND (reference sequence). V trimming: 6 bases; J trimming: 9 bases; junction bases outside the gene matches: 13. The length of the CDR3 is 14 residues. The clonotype originates from an adult with an advanced solid tumor such as melanoma, head and neck, liver or kidney cancer. The sample here was CD4+ or CD8+ T cells sorted from blood, taken in a trial of the OX40 agonist ivuxolimab. This chain links TRBV19 with TRBJ2-7; 8 bases align to TRBD1. The CDR3 nucleotides read TGTGCCAGTAGGCCCGGGACAGGATCGTCGGGGCAGTACTTC. Its translation is CASRPGTGSSGQYF. Based on the CDR3 plus reference TRBV19 and TRBJ2-7, the full variable domain is DGGITQSPKYLFRKEGQNVTLSCEQNLNHDAMYWYRQDPGQGLRLIYYSQIVNDFQKGDIAEGYSVSREKKESFPLTVTSAQKNPTAFYLCASRPGTGSSGQYFGPGTRLTVT.